The sequence of this T cell receptor (beta chain) was determined in a study of cytomegalovirus exposure and HLA in healthy donors. Points from the study as a whole: In a later analysis, HLA-C alleles had the fewest associated TCRs, DRB1 alleles the most.

To note about this clone: Its antigen remains unidentified.

The PCR used 60 Vbeta and 13 Jbeta primers. Assay: immunoSEQ multiplex PCR; the TCRdb copy retains only in-frame clones and omits some. The sample holds 200,000 or so clones, over 75% seen once. Trimming took 3 bases from V and 5 from J, leaving 19 bases between them. CDR1 and CDR2 (germline): SGHDT, YYEEEE. The CDR3 is made up of 16 amino acids. This receptor was identified in a woman in her thirties in good health and CMV-seronegative. This rearrangement joins TRBV5-6 to TRBJ2-3; D perhaps matches TRBD2 (5 bases). Sequencing input: PBMCs. CDR3 region: CASSSRRGSLLDTQYF. Here the CDR3 DNA reads TGTGCCAGCAGCTCCAGACGGGGAAGCCTTTTAGATACGCAGTATTTT.